This note documents a single T cell receptor (beta chain) sequence. The germline CDR1 and CDR2 sequences are SGHRS and YFSETQ. CDR3 length: 14 amino acids. With 5 bases clipped from V and 7 bases from J, the junction kept 10 bases outside the gene matches. This specimen comes from a study of blood T cell repertoires in COVID-19. Study-level information: Sites in the United States, Italy and Spain provided acute and convalescent COVID-19 samples. In each case, the material was cDNA or gDNA derived from T cells, B-cell-depleted T cells, or PBMCs.

Source study methods: How many nucleated cells were present was estimated from reference gene primer amplification. The repertoire was sequenced with immunoSEQ multiplex PCR; TCRdb's copy has only in-frame clones and lacks some. V and J calls plus clone size are reproduced from that table; the DNA served to infer D and trimming. The table has 70,000 to 100,000 clones, approximately 80% seen once. The sample consisted of peripheral blood. This sequence originates from a human donor in a cohort sampled during active COVID-19. This sequence joins TRBV5-1 and TRBJ1-2; 8 bases line up with TRBD1. CDR3 sequence (DNA): TGCGCCAGCAGGAACTCGACCACAGGGGGTGGCTACACCTTC. Protein product: CASRNSTTGGGYTF.